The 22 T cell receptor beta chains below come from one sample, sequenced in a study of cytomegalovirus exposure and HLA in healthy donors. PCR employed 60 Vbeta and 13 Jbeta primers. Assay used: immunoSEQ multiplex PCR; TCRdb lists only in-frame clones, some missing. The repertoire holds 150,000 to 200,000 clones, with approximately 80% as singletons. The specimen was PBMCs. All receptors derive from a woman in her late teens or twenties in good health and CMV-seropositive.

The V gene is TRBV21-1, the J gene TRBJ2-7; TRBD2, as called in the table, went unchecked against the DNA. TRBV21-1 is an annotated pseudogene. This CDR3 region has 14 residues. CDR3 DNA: TGTGCCAGCAGCGAGCGGACGGGAGCCTACGAGCAGTACTTC. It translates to CASSERTGAYEQYF.

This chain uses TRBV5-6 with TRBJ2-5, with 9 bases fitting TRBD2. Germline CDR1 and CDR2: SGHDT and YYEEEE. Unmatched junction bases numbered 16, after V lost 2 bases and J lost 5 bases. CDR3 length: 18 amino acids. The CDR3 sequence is CASSFGGAGGPLHETQYF. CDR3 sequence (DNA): TGTGCCAGCAGCTTTGGCGGGGCGGGGGGGCCTCTCCACGAGACCCAGTACTTC.

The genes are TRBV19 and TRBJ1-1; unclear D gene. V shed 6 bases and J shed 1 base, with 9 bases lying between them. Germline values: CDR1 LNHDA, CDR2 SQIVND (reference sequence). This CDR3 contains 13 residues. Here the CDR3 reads CASRLGANTEAFF. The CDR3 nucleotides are TGTGCCAGTAGGTTGGGCGCGAACACTGAAGCTTTCTTT.

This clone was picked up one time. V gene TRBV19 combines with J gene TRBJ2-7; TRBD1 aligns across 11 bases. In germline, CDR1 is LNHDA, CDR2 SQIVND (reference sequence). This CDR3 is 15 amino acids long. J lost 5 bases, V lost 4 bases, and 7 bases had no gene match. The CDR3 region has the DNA TGTGCCAGTAGTACCTGGACAGGGGGCCTGAACGAGCAGTACTTC. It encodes CASSTWTGGLNEQYF.

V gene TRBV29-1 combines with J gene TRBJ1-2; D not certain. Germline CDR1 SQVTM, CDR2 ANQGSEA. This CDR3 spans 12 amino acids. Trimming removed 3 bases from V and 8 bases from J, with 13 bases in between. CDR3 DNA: TGCAGCGTTGACTCGGGTGTACGGGGCTACACCTTC. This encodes CSVDSGVRGYTF.

In DNA form, the CDR3 reads TGTGCCAGCAGCCAAGAAGGCGGCACTGAAGCTTTCTTT. It is translated as CASSQEGGTEAFF. The V and J genes are TRBV7-9 and TRBJ1-1, with D unclear. Trimming shortened V by 5 bases and J by 4 bases, and 11 bases separated the two germline ends. Germline-derived CDR1 and CDR2 are SEHNR and FQNEAQ (reference sequence). The CDR3 covers 13 residues. Filled out from reference TRBV7-9 and TRBJ1-1, the complete variable domain reads DTGVSQNPRHKITKRGQNVTFRCDPISEHNRLYWYRQTLGQGPEFLTYFQNEAQLEKSRLLSDRFSAERPKGSFSTLEIQRTEQGDSAMYLCASSQEGGTEAFFGQGTRLTVV.

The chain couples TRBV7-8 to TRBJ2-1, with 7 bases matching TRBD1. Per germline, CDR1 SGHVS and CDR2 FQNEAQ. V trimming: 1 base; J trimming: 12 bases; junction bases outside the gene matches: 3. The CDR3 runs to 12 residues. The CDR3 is CASSLGQGPQFF. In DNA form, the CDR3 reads TGTGCCAGCAGCTTAGGACAGGGACCGCAGTTCTTC.

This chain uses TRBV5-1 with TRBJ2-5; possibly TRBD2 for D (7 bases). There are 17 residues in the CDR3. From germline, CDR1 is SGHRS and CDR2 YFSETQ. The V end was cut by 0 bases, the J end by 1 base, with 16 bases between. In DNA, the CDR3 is TGCGCCAGCAGCTTGGGGGGCCCCGGGGGGCGCCAAGAGACCCAGTACTTC. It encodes CASSLGGPGGRQETQYF.

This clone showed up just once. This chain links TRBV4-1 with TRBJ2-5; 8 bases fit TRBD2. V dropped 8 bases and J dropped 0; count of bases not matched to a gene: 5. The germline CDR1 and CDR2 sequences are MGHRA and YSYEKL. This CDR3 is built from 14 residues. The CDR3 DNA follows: TGCGCCAGCGGGTTAGCGGGGAACCAAGAGACCCAGTACTTC. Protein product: CASGLAGNQETQYF.

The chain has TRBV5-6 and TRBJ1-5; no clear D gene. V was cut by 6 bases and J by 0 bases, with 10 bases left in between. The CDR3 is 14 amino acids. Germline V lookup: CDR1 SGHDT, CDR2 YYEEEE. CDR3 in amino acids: CASNHGDSNQPQHF. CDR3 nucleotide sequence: TGTGCCAGCAATCACGGGGATAGCAATCAGCCCCAGCATTTT. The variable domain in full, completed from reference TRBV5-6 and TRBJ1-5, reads DAGVTQSPTHLIKTRGQQVTLRCSPKSGHDTVSWYQQALGQGPQFIFQYYEEEERQRGNFPDRFSGHQFPNYSSELNVNALLLGDSALYLCASNHGDSNQPQHFGDGTRLSIL.

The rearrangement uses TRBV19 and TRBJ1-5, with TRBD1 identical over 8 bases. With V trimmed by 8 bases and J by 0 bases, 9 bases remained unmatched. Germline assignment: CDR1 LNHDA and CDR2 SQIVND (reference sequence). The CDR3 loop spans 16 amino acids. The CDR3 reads CASSDRGLSSNQPQHF. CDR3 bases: TGTGCCAGTTCAGACAGGGGACTTTCTAGCAATCAGCCCCAGCATTTT.

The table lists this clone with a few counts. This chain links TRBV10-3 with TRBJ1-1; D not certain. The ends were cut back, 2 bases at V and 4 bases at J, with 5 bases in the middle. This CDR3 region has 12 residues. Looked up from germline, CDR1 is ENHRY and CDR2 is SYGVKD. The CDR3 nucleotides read TGTGCCATCAGTGAGAGGAGCACTGAAGCTTTCTTT. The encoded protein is CAISERSTEAFF.

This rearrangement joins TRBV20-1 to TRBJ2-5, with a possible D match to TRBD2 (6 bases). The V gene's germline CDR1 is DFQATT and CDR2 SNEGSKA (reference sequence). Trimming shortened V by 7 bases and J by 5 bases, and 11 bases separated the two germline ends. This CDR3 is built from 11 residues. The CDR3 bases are TGCAGTGGGGCGGGGAGGGAGACCCAGTACTTC. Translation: CSGAGRETQYF.

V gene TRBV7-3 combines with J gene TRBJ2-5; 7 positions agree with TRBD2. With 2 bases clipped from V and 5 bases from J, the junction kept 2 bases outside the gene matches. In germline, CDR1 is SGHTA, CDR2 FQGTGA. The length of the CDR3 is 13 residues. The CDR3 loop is CASSLGRGETQYF. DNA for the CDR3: TGTGCCAGCAGCTTAGGGCGGGGGGAGACCCAGTACTTC.

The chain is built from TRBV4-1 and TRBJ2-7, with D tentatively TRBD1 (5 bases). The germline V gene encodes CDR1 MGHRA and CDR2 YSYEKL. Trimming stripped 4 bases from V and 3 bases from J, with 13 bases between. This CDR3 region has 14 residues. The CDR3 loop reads CASSPSQGFYEQYF. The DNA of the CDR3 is TGCGCCAGCAGCCCTTCGCAGGGTTTCTACGAGCAGTACTTC.

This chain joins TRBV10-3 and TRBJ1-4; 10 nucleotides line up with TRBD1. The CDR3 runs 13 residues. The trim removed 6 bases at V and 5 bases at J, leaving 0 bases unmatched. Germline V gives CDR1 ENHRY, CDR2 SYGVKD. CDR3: CAIRDRGNEKLFF. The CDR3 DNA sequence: TGTGCCATCAGGGACAGGGGGAATGAAAAACTGTTTTTT.

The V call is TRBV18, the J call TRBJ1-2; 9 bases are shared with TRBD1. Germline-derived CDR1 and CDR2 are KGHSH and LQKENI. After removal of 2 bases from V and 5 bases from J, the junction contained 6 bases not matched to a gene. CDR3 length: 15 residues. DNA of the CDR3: TGTGCCAGCTCACCAATACCGACAGGGGGTTATGGCTACACCTTC. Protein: CASSPIPTGGYGYTF.

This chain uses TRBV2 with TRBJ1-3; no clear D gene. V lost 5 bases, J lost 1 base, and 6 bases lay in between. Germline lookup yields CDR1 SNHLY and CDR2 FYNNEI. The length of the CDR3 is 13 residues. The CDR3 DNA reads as TGTGCCAGCAGTCCCGGTTCTGGAAACACCATATATTTT. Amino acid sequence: CASSPGSGNTIYF.

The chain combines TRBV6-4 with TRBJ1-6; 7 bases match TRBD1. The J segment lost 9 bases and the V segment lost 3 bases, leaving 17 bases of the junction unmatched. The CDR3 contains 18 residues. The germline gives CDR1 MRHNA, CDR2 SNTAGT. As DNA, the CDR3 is TGTGCCAGCAGTGATGCCGGGACAGCCCTGGGCAGCATTTCACCCCTCCACTTT. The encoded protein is CASSDAGTALGSISPLHF.

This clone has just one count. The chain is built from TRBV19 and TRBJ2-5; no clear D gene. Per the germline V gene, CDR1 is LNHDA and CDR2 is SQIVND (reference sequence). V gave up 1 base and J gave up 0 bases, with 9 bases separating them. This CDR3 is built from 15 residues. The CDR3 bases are TGTGCCAGTAGTATAGGCCCTACCAACCAAGAGACCCAGTACTTC. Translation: CASSIGPTNQETQYF.

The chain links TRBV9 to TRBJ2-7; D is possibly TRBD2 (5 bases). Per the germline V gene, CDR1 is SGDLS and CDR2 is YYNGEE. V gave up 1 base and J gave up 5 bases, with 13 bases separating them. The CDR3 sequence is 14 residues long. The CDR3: CASSVRTGSHEQYF. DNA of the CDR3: TGTGCCAGCAGCGTAAGGACTGGGTCTCACGAGCAGTACTTC. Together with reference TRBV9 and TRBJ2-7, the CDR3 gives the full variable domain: DSGVTQTPKHLITATGQRVTLRCSPRSGDLSVYWYQQSLDQGLQFLIQYYNGEERAKGNILERFSAQQFPDLHSELNLSSLELGDSALYFCASSVRTGSHEQYFGPGTRLTVT.

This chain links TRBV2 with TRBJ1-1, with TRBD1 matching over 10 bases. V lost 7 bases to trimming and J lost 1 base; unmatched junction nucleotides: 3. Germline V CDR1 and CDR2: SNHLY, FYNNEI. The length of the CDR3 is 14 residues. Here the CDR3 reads CASTGQGPNTEAFF. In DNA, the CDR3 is TGTGCCAGCACGGGACAGGGGCCGAACACTGAAGCTTTCTTT. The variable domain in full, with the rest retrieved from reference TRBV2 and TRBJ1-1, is EPEVTQTPSHQVTQMGQEVILRCVPISNHLYFYWYRQILGQKVEFLVSFYNNEISEKSEIFDDQFSVERPDGSNFTLKIRSTKLEDSAMYFCASTGQGPNTEAFFGQGTRLTVV.